This T cell receptor beta chain was found in a study of cytomegalovirus exposure and HLA in healthy donors. The wider study: Per a later analysis, the 666 first-cohort and 110 or so validation repertoires shared one platform.

Only in-frame clones appear in the TCRdb table, and some are missing; sequencing was by immunoSEQ multiplex PCR. The data contain some 240,000 clones, around 86% of them seen just once; the ten biggest clones take up over 0.95%. This CDR3 has 15 residues. Looked up from germline, CDR1 is SSHAT and CDR2 is FNYEAQ (reference sequence). The J segment lost 6 bases and the V segment lost 5 bases, leaving 10 bases of the junction unmatched. Comments on this clone: Its antigen is not known.

The study's findings and limits: Most TCR sequences showed up rarely, but some public TCRs showed up in many donors.

The sequenced material came from PBMCs. The sequence came from a woman aged 25 to 39 in good health and CMV-seropositive. The V and J genes are TRBV7-7 and TRBJ2-5, with 9 positions matching TRBD1. The CDR3 DNA is TGTGCCAGCAGCGCGGACAGGGGCCCGAAACAGACCCAGTACTTC. Protein product: CASSADRGPKQTQYF.